This is a list of T cell receptor beta chains from one sample in a study of T cell repertoires in cytomegalovirus infection. Via MiXCR, TCRdb re-called the reads, giving one row per CDR3 protein. The sample consists of about 830,000 distinct CDR3 sequences, 30% to 35% of them appearing once. What these receptors recognize is not known. The source material was cultured CD8+ T cells from PBMCs, sampled from culture after CMV antigen stimulation. The receptors shown here come from a human donor in good health (CMV status not recorded). Some clones in this sample may be carry-over from other donors' samples. Each CDR3 is given with its conserved first and last residue. Each record gives: clone size, V gene, J gene, D gene, CDR3 protein, CDR3 DNA. A D gene is named only where the DNA matches it firmly. The size of a clone is reported for some rows only, either as once, few or many, or as a class for expanded clones.

size: few; V: TRBV7-2; J: TRBJ1-1; D: TRBD1; CDR3: CASSLDRGTGEAFF; DNA: TGTGCCAGCAGCTTAGACAGGGGAACAGGTGAAGCTTTCTTT
size: NA; V: TRBV7-6; J: TRBJ2-6; D: NA; CDR3: CASSPAGNSISGANVLTF; DNA: TGTGCCAGCAGCCCCGCGGGAAACTCGATCTCTGGGGCCAACGTCCTGACTTTC
size: many; V: TRBV7-2; J: TRBJ1-1; D: NA; CDR3: CASSPARGTNTEAFF; DNA: TGTGCCAGCAGCCCGGCGAGGGGAACGAACACTGAAGCTTTCTTT
size: NA; V: TRBV15; J: TRBJ2-7; D: TRBD1; CDR3: CATSRAGTADEQYF; DNA: TGTGCCACCAGCAGGGCCGGGACAGCGGACGAGCAGTACTTC
size: few; V: TRBV2; J: TRBJ2-7; D: NA; CDR3: CASSDAWGSRRYEQYF; DNA: TGTGCCAGCAGTGATGCCTGGGGCAGCCGGAGGTACGAGCAGTACTTC
size: NA; V: TRBV11-2; J: TRBJ2-5; D: TRBD1; CDR3: CASSLGHRGRGETQYF; DNA: TGTGCCAGCAGCCTAGGTCACAGGGGGCGAGGAGAGACCCAGTACTTC
size: few; V: TRBV7-9; J: TRBJ1-2; D: NA; CDR3: CASSLGVGRTEETDYGYTF; DNA: TGTGCCAGCAGCCTAGGCGTGGGGCGGACCGAGGAGACGGACTATGGCTACACCTTC
size: many; V: TRBV7-2; J: TRBJ2-3; D: TRBD2; CDR3: CASSLSPPSGGAGGTDTQYF; DNA: TGTGCCAGCAGCTTATCCCCCCCGAGCGGGGGGGCCGGGGGTACAGATACGCAGTATTTT
size: few; V: TRBV12-3/TRBV12-4; J: TRBJ2-1; D: TRBD2; CDR3: CASSSPSGGAVGHEQFF; DNA: TGTGCCAGCAGCTCCCCTAGCGGGGGGGCCGTGGGACATGAGCAGTTCTTC
size: NA; V: TRBV6-5; J: TRBJ2-2; D: NA; CDR3: CASSYSLERGGELFF; DNA: TGTGCCAGCAGTTACTCGCTCGAGCGAGGCGGGGAGCTGTTTTTT
size: NA; V: TRBV27; J: TRBJ2-7; D: NA; CDR3: CASSLWGASYEQYF; DNA: TGTGCCAGCAGTTTGTGGGGGGCGTCCTACGAGCAGTACTTC
size: few; V: TRBV7-9; J: TRBJ2-7; D: TRBD1; CDR3: CASSLEAGGIYEQYF; DNA: TGTGCCAGCAGCTTAGAAGCAGGGGGAATCTACGAGCAGTACTTC
size: few; V: TRBV7-6; J: TRBJ2-6; D: NA; CDR3: CASSPLGASSGANVLTF; DNA: TGTGCCAGCAGCCCGCTGGGGGCGAGCTCTGGGGCCAACGTCCTGACTTTC
size: few; V: TRBV19; J: TRBJ2-2; D: NA; CDR3: CASSIRVNGELFF; DNA: TGTGCCAGTAGTATACGGGTGAACGGGGAGCTGTTTTTT
size: NA; V: TRBV7-9; J: TRBJ1-4; D: NA; CDR3: CASSLESNEKLFF; DNA: TGTGCCAGCAGCTTAGAATCTAATGAAAAACTGTTTTTT
size: NA; V: TRBV12-3/TRBV12-4; J: TRBJ1-2; D: NA; CDR3: CASSFWNYGYTF; DNA: TGTGCCAGCAGTTTTTGGAACTATGGCTACACCTTC
size: NA; V: TRBV19; J: TRBJ1-6; D: TRBD1; CDR3: CASSPSGQGSPLHF; DNA: TGTGCCAGTAGCCCCTCGGGACAGGGGTCACCCCTCCACTTT
size: NA; V: TRBV2; J: TRBJ1-3; D: TRBD1; CDR3: CASSVRDRGPGNTIYF; DNA: TGTGCCAGCAGTGTCCGGGACAGGGGGCCTGGAAACACCATATATTTT
size: NA; V: TRBV6-5; J: TRBJ2-7; D: TRBD2; CDR3: CARSYTPGLAGGSSYEQYF; DNA: TGTGCCCGCAGTTACACCCCGGGACTAGCGGGGGGGAGCTCCTACGAGCAGTACTTC
size: NA; V: TRBV6-8; J: TRBJ1-5; D: TRBD1; CDR3: CASSYSTGRGDQPQHF; DNA: TGTGCCAGCAGTTACTCGACCGGCAGGGGGGATCAGCCCCAGCATTTT
size: NA; V: TRBV11-2; J: TRBJ2-1; D: TRBD2; CDR3: CASSPTGTRIYEQFF; DNA: TGTGCCAGCAGTCCGACCGGGACTAGAATCTATGAGCAGTTCTTC
size: few; V: TRBV2; J: TRBJ1-2; D: NA; CDR3: CASHGGISGYTF; DNA: TGTGCCAGCCACGGGGGGATTAGTGGCTACACCTTC
size: NA; V: TRBV7-9; J: TRBJ2-1; D: NA; CDR3: CASSLEGHDNEQFF; DNA: TGTGCCAGCAGCTTAGAGGGACACGACAATGAGCAGTTCTTC
size: few; V: TRBV6-5; J: TRBJ2-2; D: NA; CDR3: CAAGVIGELFF; DNA: TGTGCAGCAGGGGTAATCGGGGAGCTGTTTTTT
size: many; V: TRBV7-6; J: TRBJ2-1; D: NA; CDR3: CASSSQGEYYNEQFF; DNA: TGTGCCAGCAGCTCTCAGGGAGAGTATTACAATGAGCAGTTCTTC
size: many; V: TRBV12-3/TRBV12-4; J: TRBJ2-5; D: TRBD2; CDR3: CASSSLTSGGAETQYF; DNA: TGTGCCAGCAGTTCTTTGACTAGCGGGGGGGCGGAGACCCAGTACTTC
size: NA; V: TRBV6-8; J: TRBJ2-3; D: NA; CDR3: CASSLSQGGSTDTQYF; DNA: TGTGCCAGCAGCCTATCCCAGGGGGGCTCCACAGATACGCAGTATTTT
size: NA; V: TRBV5-8; J: TRBJ1-6; D: TRBD1; CDR3: CATPGGGVSSYNSPLHF; DNA: TGTGCCACCCCCGGAGGGGGCGTCAGCTCCTATAATTCACCCCTCCACTTT
size: NA; V: TRBV7-9; J: TRBJ2-1; D: TRBD2; CDR3: CASSSQAGGAYNEQFF; DNA: TGTGCCAGCAGCTCGCAAGCGGGGGGAGCCTACAATGAGCAGTTCTTC
size: many; V: TRBV7-2; J: TRBJ2-5; D: NA; CDR3: CASSLNRVIAGETQYF; DNA: TGTGCCAGCAGCTTAAACAGGGTGATTGCAGGGGAGACCCAGTACTTC
size: few; V: TRBV9; J: TRBJ1-2; D: NA; CDR3: CASSTPSNYGYTF; DNA: TGTGCCAGCAGCACACCTTCTAACTATGGCTACACCTTC